This TCR beta chain was captured in a study of lymphopenia after photon versus proton radiotherapy. Study outcomes and limitations: Survival link was tested only in deceased patients; proton benefit remains a possibility. In patients who died, overall survival fell as post-nadir TCR diversity dropped more. Photon-treated patients lost naive T cells and TCR diversity; proton-treated stayed stable. After the lymphocyte nadir, photon-treated repertoires showed oligoclonal expansion, especially of CD8+ Temra cells.

Comment on this clone: Its antigen is undetermined.

The CDR3 sequence is 15 residues long. The V end lost 8 bases, the J end lost 3 bases, and 16 bases lay between the germline ends. Germline values: CDR1 LNHDA, CDR2 SQIVND (reference sequence). The data were produced by immunoSEQ multiplex PCR, yet TCRdb's version contains in-frame clones alone and is incomplete. Of around 29,000 clones listed, over 75% are singletons. The receptor was derived from a woman in her 70s with pancreatic cancer. The sequences come from peripheral blood, collected from a patient treated with proton-based radiotherapy. The chain links TRBV19 to TRBJ2-2, with D possibly being TRBD1 (5 bases). CDR3 in amino acids: CASVGESGYTGELFF. Written as DNA, the CDR3 is TGTGCCAGTGTAGGGGAATCAGGGTACACCGGGGAGCTGTTTTTT.